This T cell receptor beta chain comes out of a study of cytomegalovirus exposure and HLA in healthy donors. Study-level information: Of all 400 or so donors who were genotyped, about 80% belonged to the Caucasian-associated ancestry cluster. Study conclusions and caveats: For most TCR sequences rarity was the rule, although some public TCRs occurred in many donors.

V lost 3 bases to trimming and J lost 13 bases, with 17 bases between them. Germline V CDR1 and CDR2: SGDLS, YYNGEE. This CDR3 contains 14 residues. PCR employed 60 Vbeta and 13 Jbeta primers. Original processing notes: The authors later counted around 80 million unique TCR beta chains, roughly 11 million of them shared. Only in-frame clones appear in the TCRdb table, and some are missing; sequencing was by immunoSEQ multiplex PCR. Clone size and V and J calls were adopted from that table, with D and trimming inferred from the DNA. The sample has some 140,000 clones; approximately 62% are singletons. As for this clone: Its antigen is unidentified.

V is TRBV9 and J is TRBJ1-6; D is unclear. This clonotype was obtained from a human donor in good health. Material for sequencing was PBMCs. DNA for the CDR3: TGTGCCAGCAGCGCCTCGCATGGAGCAAACCCCCTCCACTTT. It is translated as CASSASHGANPLHF.